These T cell receptor beta chains were read from a single sample in a study of T-cell memory formation after mild COVID-19. Each CDR3 protein gets one entry after TCRdb re-called the 5' RACE reads with MiXCR. Of 450,000 to 700,000 distinct CDR3 sequences listed, roughly 18% are singletons. The sequenced sample was PBMCs or a T cell subset sorted from them (not recorded which). Receptors were obtained from an adult woman who had mild COVID-19 (a few samples of this study predate the infection). Cell type and time point are not known. The CDR3 runs from the conserved cysteine through the conserved F or W. The D gene is left open where the match is weak. Where a row states a size, it is once, few, many or the class of an expanded clone; other rows omit it.

TRBV11-1,few,TRBJ2-5,.,TGTGCCAGCAGCTCTCGTGACGGGAGCCGAGAGACCCAGTACTTC,CASSSRDGSRETQYF
TRBV12-3/TRBV12-4,few,TRBJ1-6,.,TGTGCCAGCAGTTTTGACAGGAATTCACCCCTCCACTTT,CASSFDRNSPLHF
TRBV5-1,.,TRBJ1-2,.,TGCGCCAGCAGCTTGGCCGAACAGGGTCGCACTGGCTACACCTTC,CASSLAEQGRTGYTF
TRBV2,.,TRBJ1-3,.,TGTGCCAGCAGTGAAAGAAGGGCCTATTCTAACACCATATATTTT,CASSERRAYSNTIYF
TRBV5-1,.,TRBJ1-4,TRBD1,TGCGCCAGCAGCTTGACAGGGGGCGTTAATGCTAATGAAAAACTGTTTTTT,CASSLTGGVNANEKLFF
TRBV2,.,TRBJ1-2,.,TGTGCCAGCAGTGAACCAGGCGACTATGGCTACACCTTC,CASSEPGDYGYTF
TRBV29-1,.,TRBJ1-1,.,TGCAGCGTTGAACGGGCAGGGGCCAACACTGAAGCTTTCTTT,CSVERAGANTEAFF
TRBV29-1,few,TRBJ1-2,.,TGCAGCGTTGACAGGGCCTATGGCTACACCTTC,CSVDRAYGYTF
TRBV5-1,many,TRBJ1-1,.,TGCGCCAGCAGCCCTCACAGGGATTTTAACACTGAAGCTTTCTTT,CASSPHRDFNTEAFF
TRBV6-5,.,TRBJ1-1,.,TGTGCCAGCAGTTACTCACAGGGCACTGAAGCTTTCTTT,CASSYSQGTEAFF
TRBV10-3,.,TRBJ2-7,TRBD1,TGTGCCATCAGTGGATCGACAGGGAGCCCCTCCGAGCAGTACTTC,CAISGSTGSPSEQYF
TRBV5-1,few,TRBJ2-7,TRBD2,TGCGCCAGCGCGATCTGGGGAGGGCATGACGAGCAGTACTTC,CASAIWGGHDEQYF
TRBV4-3,.,TRBJ2-2,.,TGCGCCAGCAGCCGACAGGGAGCTAGCGCCGGGGAGCTGTTTTTT,CASSRQGASAGELFF
TRBV5-1,.,TRBJ2-5,.,TGCGCCAGCAGCTCAAAGCGACTAGGGCAAGAGACCCAGTACTTC,CASSSKRLGQETQYF
TRBV6-5,few,TRBJ1-6,.,TGTGCCAGCAGTTACTCGATAGTCCGGGGCGATTCACCCCTCCACTTT,CASSYSIVRGDSPLHF
TRBV9,.,TRBJ1-4,.,TGTGCCAGCAGCGCCGACAGCTTCGGTGAAAAACTGTTTTTT,CASSADSFGEKLFF
TRBV24-1,few,TRBJ2-1,.,TGTGCCACCAGTGGTGGTGCCTACAATGAGCAGTTCTTC,CATSGGAYNEQFF
TRBV7-6,many,TRBJ2-1,TRBD2,TGTGCCAGCAGCTGGCCGACTAGCGGGAGGGAAGATTACAATGAGCAGTTCTTC,CASSWPTSGREDYNEQFF
TRBV6-1,.,TRBJ2-4,TRBD2,TGTGCCAGCAGTGAAGTTACGGGACTAGCGGGGTTGTCGAACATTCAGTACTTC,CASSEVTGLAGLSNIQYF
TRBV5-1,few,TRBJ2-2,TRBD1,TGCGCCAGCAGCTTGGCCTACGACAGGGGGTCCGGGGAGCTGTTTTTT,CASSLAYDRGSGELFF
TRBV12-3/TRBV12-4,.,TRBJ2-2,.,TGTGCCAGCAGGAGCCGTAGGGGAACCGGGGAGCTGTTTTTT,CASRSRRGTGELFF
TRBV6-2/TRBV6-3,.,TRBJ2-1,.,TGTGCCAGCAGCCAATCGGAGAAGCAGTTCTTC,CASSQSEKQFF
TRBV30,few,TRBJ2-7,.,TGTGCCTGGAGTCGGAACACTCGGGGCGAGCAGTACTTC,CAWSRNTRGEQYF
TRBV10-3,few,TRBJ2-7,TRBD2,TGTGCCATCAGTGAGGCGGGACTAGCGGAAACCTACGAGCAGTACTTC,CAISEAGLAETYEQYF
TRBV7-6,.,TRBJ1-1,TRBD1,TGTGCCAGCAGTCTTACAGGGGGCTCTGAAGCTTTCTTT,CASSLTGGSEAFF
TRBV18,.,TRBJ1-2,TRBD1,TGTGCCAGCTCACCCGGGACAGGGCAAGGCTACACCTTC,CASSPGTGQGYTF
TRBV12-3/TRBV12-4,.,TRBJ1-5,.,TGTGCCAGCGGAGCAGGTCAGCCCCAGCATTTT,CASGAGQPQHF
TRBV10-3,few,TRBJ2-7,TRBD2,TGTGCCATCAGACTAGCGGGAGGGTACGAGCAGTACTTC,CAIRLAGGYEQYF
TRBV24-1,many,TRBJ2-4,TRBD1,TGTGCCACCAGTGATTCGGGGACAGGCAAAAACATTCAGTACTTC,CATSDSGTGKNIQYF
TRBV9,few,TRBJ2-1,TRBD2,TGTGCCAGCAGCGTAGTCAGCGGGGGGGCCAATGAGCAGTTCTTC,CASSVVSGGANEQFF
TRBV7-9,once,TRBJ2-1,.,TGTGCCGGAGAAATGGGGGAAAAGAAAGAGCAGTTCTTC,CAGEMGEKKEQFF
TRBV6-2/TRBV6-3,few,TRBJ2-7,TRBD1,TGTGCCAGCAGTTACCCCTGGCCGACAGGGCCGACGGGTGAGCAGTACTTC,CASSYPWPTGPTGEQYF
TRBV12-3/TRBV12-4,.,TRBJ2-6,.,TGTGCCAGCAGTTTCACCCCGAGTTTTGGGGCCAACGTCCTGACTTTC,CASSFTPSFGANVLTF
TRBV7-9,many,TRBJ2-1,TRBD2,TGTGCCAGCAGCTTGGGAGCGGGGCACAATGAGCAGTTCTTC,CASSLGAGHNEQFF
TRBV11-2,.,TRBJ2-3,.,TGTGCCAGCAGCTTAGCGACAGCTAGCACAGATACGCAGTATTTT,CASSLATASTDTQYF
TRBV7-2,many,TRBJ1-1,TRBD1,TGTGCCAGCAGCTGGACAGGGGCTGGAATGGCTGAAGCTTTCTTT,CASSWTGAGMAEAFF
TRBV18,.,TRBJ1-1,TRBD1,TGTGCCAGCTCAACCGGGACAGGGATGGGCACTGAAGCTTTCTTT,CASSTGTGMGTEAFF
TRBV6-2/TRBV6-3,.,TRBJ2-7,TRBD1,TGTGCCAGCAGTTACCCGGACAGGGAACCCTACGAGCAGTACTTC,CASSYPDREPYEQYF
TRBV30,few,TRBJ2-2,.,TGTGCCTGGGGGTCTCTGCAGGGTTCAGGGACCGGGGAGCTGTTTTTT,CAWGSLQGSGTGELFF
TRBV7-9,few,TRBJ1-4,.,TGTGCCAGCAGCTTTGGGGGGAAGGCTAATGAAAAACTGTTTTTT,CASSFGGKANEKLFF
TRBV6-2/TRBV6-3,few,TRBJ2-7,TRBD2,TGTGCCAGCAGCGACGGGACTAGCGGAAGTCCGTACTTC,CASSDGTSGSPYF
TRBV29-1,.,TRBJ1-1,.,TGCAGCGATGACTCGGGAGCGAACACTGAAGCTTTCTTT,CSDDSGANTEAFF
TRBV3-1,few,TRBJ2-5,.,TGTGCCAGCTGGGGAACACGTAGGGAACAAGAGACCCAGTACTTC,CASWGTRREQETQYF
TRBV7-3,.,TRBJ1-1,TRBD1,TGTGCCAGCAGCGGTAGACAGGGCACTGAAGCTTTCTTT,CASSGRQGTEAFF
TRBV29-1,few,TRBJ1-1,.,TGCAGCGGCTTCGGCCAGGGTCCCACTGAAGCTTTCTTT,CSGFGQGPTEAFF
TRBV4-2,few,TRBJ2-1,.,TGTGCCAGCAGCCAAGATCAGGATTCCGGGCCTTCCTACAATGAGCAGTTCTTC,CASSQDQDSGPSYNEQFF
TRBV3-1,.,TRBJ2-7,.,TGTGCCAGCAGCTCCCTCACCAGGGGGGTTTGGGAGCAGTACTTC,CASSSLTRGVWEQYF
TRBV5-1,few,TRBJ2-7,.,TGCGCCAGCAGCTTAAGGGGCTCCCGGGGCGAGCAGTACTTC,CASSLRGSRGEQYF
TRBV6-4,.,TRBJ1-5,.,TGTGCCAGCAGTGACTCGTGGGGTCAGCCCCAGCATTTT,CASSDSWGQPQHF
TRBV4-3,.,TRBJ2-3,.,TGCGCCAGCAGCCAACTATGGGGGCTCGGCACAGATACGCAGTATTTT,CASSQLWGLGTDTQYF
TRBV11-2,.,TRBJ1-1,.,TGTGCCAGCACCCGAGGGGGAACAGGGAGGGACACTGAAGCTTTCTTT,CASTRGGTGRDTEAFF